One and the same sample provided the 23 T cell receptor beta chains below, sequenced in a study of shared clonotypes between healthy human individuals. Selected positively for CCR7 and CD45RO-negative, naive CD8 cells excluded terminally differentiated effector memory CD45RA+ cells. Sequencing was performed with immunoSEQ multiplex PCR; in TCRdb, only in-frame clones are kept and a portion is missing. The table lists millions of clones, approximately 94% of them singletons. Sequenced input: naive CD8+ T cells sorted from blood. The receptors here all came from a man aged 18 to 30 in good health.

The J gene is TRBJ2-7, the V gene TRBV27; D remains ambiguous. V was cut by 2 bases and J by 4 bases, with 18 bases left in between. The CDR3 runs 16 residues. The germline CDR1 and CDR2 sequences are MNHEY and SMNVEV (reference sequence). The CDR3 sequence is CASSLLSVAGLYEQYF. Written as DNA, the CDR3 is TGTGCCAGCAGTTTACTATCGGTGGCAGGATTATACGAGCAGTACTTC.

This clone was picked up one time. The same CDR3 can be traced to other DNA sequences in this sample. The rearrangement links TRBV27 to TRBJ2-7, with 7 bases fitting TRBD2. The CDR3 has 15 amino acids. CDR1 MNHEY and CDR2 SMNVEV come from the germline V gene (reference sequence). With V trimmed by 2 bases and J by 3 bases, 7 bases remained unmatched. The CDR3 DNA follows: TGTGCCAGCAGTTTAGAAGACGGGGGGAGCTACGAGCAGTACTTC. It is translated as CASSLEDGGSYEQYF.

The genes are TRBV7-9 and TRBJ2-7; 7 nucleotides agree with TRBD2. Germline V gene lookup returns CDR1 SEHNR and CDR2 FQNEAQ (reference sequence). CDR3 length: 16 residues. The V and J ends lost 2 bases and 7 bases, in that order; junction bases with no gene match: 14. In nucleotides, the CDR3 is TGTGCCAGCAGCTTACCGAAGGGGCGGGAGTCGGGGGAGCAGTACTTC. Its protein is CASSLPKGRESGEQYF.

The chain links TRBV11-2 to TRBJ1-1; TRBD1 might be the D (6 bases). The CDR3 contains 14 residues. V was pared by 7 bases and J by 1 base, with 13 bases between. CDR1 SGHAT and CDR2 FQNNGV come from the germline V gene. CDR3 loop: CASTGMTGNTEAFF. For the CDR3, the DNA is TGTGCCAGCACGGGGATGACAGGGAACACTGAAGCTTTCTTT.

The CDR3 sequence: CASSASTYGTARNTIYF. CDR3 nucleotides: TGCGCCAGCAGCGCGTCGACTTACGGGACAGCGCGAAACACCATATATTTT. The chain links TRBV10-1 to TRBJ1-3; 7 bases line up with TRBD1. This CDR3 has 17 amino acids. Unmatched junction bases numbered 16, after V lost 6 bases and J lost 5 bases. Germline-derived CDR1 and CDR2 are WNHNN and SYGVQD (reference sequence).

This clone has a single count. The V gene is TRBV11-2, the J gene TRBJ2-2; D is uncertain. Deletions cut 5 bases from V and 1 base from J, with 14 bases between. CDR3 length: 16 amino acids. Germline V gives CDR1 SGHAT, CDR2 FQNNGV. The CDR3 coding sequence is TGTGCCAGCAGCCCCTCCGGTCGGATGAACACCGGGGAGCTGTTTTTT. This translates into CASSPSGRMNTGELFF. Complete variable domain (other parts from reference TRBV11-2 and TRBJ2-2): EAGVAQSPRYKIIEKRQSVAFWCNPISGHATLYWYQQILGQGPKLLIQFQNNGVVDDSQLPKDRFSAERLKGVDSTLKIQPAKLEDSAVYLCASSPSGRMNTGELFFGEGSRLTVL.

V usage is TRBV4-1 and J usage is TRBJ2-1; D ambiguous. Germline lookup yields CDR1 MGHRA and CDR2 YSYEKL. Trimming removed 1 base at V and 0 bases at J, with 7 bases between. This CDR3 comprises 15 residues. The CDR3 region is CASSQVIDSYNEQFF. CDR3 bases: TGCGCCAGCAGCCAAGTAATCGACTCCTACAATGAGCAGTTCTTC.

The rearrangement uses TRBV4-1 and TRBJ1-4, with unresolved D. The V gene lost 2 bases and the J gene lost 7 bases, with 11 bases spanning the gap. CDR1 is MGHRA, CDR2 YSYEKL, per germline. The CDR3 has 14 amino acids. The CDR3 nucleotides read TGCGCCAGCAGCCAAAGGTCTGGGAGTGAAAAACTGTTTTTT. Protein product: CASSQRSGSEKLFF.

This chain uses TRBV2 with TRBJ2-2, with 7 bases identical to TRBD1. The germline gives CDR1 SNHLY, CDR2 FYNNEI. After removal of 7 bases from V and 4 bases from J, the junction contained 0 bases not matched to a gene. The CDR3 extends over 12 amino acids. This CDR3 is CASTGGTGELFF. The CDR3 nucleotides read TGTGCCAGCACAGGGGGCACCGGGGAGCTGTTTTTT.

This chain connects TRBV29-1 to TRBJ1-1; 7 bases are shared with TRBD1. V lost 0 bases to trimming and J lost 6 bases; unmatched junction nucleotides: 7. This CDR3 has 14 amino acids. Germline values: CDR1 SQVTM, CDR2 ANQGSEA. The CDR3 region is CSVEDTAGGAEAFF. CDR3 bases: TGCAGCGTTGAAGATACGGCAGGGGGGGCTGAAGCTTTCTTT.

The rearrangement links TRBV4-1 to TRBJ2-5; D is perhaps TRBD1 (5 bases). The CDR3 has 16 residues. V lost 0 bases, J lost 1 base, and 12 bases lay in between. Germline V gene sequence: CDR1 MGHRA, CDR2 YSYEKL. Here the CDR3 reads CASSQDPADSQETQYF. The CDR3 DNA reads TGCGCCAGCAGCCAAGATCCGGCAGACAGCCAAGAGACCCAGTACTTC.

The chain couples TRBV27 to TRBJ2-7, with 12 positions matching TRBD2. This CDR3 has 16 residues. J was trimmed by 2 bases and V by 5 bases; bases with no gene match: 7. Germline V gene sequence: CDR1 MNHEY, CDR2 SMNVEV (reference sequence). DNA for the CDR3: TGTGCCAGCAGTCCTAGCGGGGGGGCCCTTGCCTACGAGCAGTACTTC. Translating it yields CASSPSGGALAYEQYF.

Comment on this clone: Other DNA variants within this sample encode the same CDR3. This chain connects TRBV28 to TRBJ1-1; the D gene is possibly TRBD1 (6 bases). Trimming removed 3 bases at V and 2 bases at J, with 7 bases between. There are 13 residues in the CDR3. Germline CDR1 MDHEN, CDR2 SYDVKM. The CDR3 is CASSLGGNTEAFF. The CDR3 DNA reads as TGTGCCAGCAGTTTGGGGGGCAACACTGAAGCTTTCTTT.

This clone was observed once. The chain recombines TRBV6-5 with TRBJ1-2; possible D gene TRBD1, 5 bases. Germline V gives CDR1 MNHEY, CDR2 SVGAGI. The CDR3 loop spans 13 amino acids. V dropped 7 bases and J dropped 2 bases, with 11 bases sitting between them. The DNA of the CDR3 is TGTGCCAGCACGATGGGGGGGAACTATGGCTACACCTTC. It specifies CASTMGGNYGYTF.

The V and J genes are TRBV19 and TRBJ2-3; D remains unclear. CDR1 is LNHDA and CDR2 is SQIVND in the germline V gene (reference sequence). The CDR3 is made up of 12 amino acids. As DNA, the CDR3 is TGTGCGTCGTCCGGAGATACAGATACGCAGTATTTT. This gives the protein CASSGDTDTQYF. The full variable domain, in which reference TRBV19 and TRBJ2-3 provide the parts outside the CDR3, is DGGITQSPKYLFRKEGQNVTLSCEQNLNHDAMYWYRQDPGQGLRLIYYSQIVNDFQKGDIAEGYSVSREKKESFPLTVTSAQKNPTAFYLCASSGDTDTQYFGPGTRLTVL.

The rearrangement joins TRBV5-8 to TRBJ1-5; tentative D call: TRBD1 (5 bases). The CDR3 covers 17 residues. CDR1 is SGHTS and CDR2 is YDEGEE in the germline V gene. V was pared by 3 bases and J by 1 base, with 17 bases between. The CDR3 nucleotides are TGTGCCAGCAGCTACGAGGGGTCACGGCTAAGCAATCAGCCCCAGCATTTT. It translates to CASSYEGSRLSNQPQHF.

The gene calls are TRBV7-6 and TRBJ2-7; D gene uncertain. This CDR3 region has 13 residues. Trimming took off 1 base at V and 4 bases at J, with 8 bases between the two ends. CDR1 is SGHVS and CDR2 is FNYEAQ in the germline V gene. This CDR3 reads CASSLEDRYEQYF. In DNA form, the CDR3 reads TGTGCCAGCAGCTTAGAAGACCGGTACGAGCAGTACTTC.

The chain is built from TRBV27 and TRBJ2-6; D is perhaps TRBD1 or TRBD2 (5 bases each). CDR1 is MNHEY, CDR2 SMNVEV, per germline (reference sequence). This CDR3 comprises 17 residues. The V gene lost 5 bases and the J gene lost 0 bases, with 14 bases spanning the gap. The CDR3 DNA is TGTGCCAGCAGTCAGGGAGAATTTCACTCTGGGGCCAACGTCCTGACTTTC. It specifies CASSQGEFHSGANVLTF. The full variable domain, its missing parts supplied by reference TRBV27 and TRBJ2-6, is EAQVTQNPRYLITVTGKKLTVTCSQNMNHEYMSWYRQDPGLGLRQIYYSMNVEVTDKGDVPEGYKVSRKEKRNFPLILESPSPNQTSLYFCASSQGEFHSGANVLTFGAGSRLTVL.

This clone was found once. The CDR3 loop reads CASTPAGDTEAFF. In DNA form, the CDR3 reads TGTGCCAGCACCCCGGCTGGGGACACTGAAGCTTTCTTT. This sequence joins TRBV7-9 and TRBJ1-1, with D uncertain. Germline V gene lookup returns CDR1 SEHNR and CDR2 FQNEAQ (reference sequence). The V and J ends lost 7 bases and 3 bases respectively, with 12 bases between them. The CDR3 covers 13 residues.

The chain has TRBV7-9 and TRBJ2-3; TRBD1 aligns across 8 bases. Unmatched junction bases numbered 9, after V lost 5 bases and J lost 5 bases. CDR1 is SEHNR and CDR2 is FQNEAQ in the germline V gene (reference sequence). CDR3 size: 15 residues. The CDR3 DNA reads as TGTGCCAGCAGCGCCCCTCAGGGGGCGGGAGATACGCAGTATTTT. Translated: CASSAPQGAGDTQYF.

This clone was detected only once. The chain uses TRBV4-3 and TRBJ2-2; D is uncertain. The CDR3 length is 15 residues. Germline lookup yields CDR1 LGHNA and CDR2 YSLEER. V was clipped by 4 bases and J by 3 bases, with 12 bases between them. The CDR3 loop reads CASSPSPDHTGELFF. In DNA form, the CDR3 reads TGCGCCAGCAGCCCCTCTCCGGACCACACCGGGGAGCTGTTTTTT.

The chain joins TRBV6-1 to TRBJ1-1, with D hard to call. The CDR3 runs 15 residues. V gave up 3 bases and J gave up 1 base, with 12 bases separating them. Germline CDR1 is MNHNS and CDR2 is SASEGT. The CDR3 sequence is CASSEEGFGNTEAFF. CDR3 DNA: TGTGCCAGCAGTGAGGAGGGATTCGGGAACACTGAAGCTTTCTTT.

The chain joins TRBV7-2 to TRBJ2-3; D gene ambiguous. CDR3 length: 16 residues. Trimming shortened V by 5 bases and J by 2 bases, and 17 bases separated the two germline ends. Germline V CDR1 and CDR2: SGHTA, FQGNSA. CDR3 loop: CASSAYETDNTDTQYF. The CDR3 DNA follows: TGTGCCAGCAGCGCGTATGAGACTGACAACACAGATACGCAGTATTTT.